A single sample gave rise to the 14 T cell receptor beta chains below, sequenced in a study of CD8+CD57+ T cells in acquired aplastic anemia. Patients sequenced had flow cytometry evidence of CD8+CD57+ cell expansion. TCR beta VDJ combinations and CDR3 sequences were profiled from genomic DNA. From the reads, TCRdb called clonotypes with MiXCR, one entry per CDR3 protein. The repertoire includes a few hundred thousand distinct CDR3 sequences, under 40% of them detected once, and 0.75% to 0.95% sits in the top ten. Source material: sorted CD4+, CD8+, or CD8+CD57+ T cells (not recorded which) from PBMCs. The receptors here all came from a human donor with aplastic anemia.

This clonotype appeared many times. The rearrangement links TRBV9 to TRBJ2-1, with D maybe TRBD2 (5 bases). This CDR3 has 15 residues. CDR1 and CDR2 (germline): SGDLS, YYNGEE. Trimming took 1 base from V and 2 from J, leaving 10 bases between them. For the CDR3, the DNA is TGTGCCAGCAGCGTACAAGCGGTAACCTACAATGAGCAGTTCTTC. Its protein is CASSVQAVTYNEQFF.

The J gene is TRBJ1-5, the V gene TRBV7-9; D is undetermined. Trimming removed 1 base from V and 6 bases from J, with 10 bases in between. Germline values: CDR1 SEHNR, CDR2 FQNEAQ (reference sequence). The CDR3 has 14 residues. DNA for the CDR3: TGTGCCAGCAGCTTAGGTTGGGAGGGTCAGCCCCAGCATTTT. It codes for CASSLGWEGQPQHF.

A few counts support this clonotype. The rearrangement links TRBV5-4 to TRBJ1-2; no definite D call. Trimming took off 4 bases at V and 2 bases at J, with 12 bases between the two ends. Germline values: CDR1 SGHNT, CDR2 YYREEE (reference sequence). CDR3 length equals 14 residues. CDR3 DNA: TGTGCCAGCAGCCAAAAGACAAAGAACTATGGCTACACCTTC. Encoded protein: CASSQKTKNYGYTF.

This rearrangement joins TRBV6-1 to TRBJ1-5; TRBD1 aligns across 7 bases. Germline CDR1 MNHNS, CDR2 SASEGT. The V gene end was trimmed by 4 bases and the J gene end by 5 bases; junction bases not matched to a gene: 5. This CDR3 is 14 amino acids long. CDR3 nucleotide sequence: TGTGCCAGCAGTGGACAGGGAGGGGATCAGCCCCAGCATTTT. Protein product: CASSGQGGDQPQHF.

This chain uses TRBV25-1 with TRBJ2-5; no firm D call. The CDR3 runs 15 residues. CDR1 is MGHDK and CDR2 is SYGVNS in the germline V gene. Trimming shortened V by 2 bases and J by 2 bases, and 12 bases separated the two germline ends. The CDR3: CASSEVGRLQETQYF. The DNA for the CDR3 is TGTGCCAGCAGTGAAGTGGGTCGGCTACAAGAGACCCAGTACTTC.

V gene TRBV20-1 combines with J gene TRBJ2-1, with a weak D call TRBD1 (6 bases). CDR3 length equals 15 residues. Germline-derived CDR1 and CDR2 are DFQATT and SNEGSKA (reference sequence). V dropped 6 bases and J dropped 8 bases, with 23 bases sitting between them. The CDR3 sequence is CSASVGGVGLDEQFF. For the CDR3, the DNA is TGCAGTGCCTCAGTAGGGGGAGTGGGTCTGGATGAGCAGTTCTTC.

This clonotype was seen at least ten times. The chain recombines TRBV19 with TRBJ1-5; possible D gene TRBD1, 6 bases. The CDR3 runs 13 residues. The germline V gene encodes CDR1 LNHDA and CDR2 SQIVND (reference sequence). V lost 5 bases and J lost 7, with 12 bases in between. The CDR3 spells CASSQQGGQPQHF. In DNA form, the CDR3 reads TGTGCCAGTAGTCAACAGGGTGGCCAGCCCCAGCATTTT.

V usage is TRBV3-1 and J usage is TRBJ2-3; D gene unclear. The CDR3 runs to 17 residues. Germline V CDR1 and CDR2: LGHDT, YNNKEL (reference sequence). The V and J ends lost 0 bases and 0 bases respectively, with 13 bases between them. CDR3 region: CASSQDSGAQSTDTQYF. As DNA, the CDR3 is TGTGCCAGCAGCCAAGATTCAGGCGCACAGAGCACAGATACGCAGTATTTT.

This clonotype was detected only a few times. CDR3 nucleotides: TGTGCCAGCAGCTTAGATTCGACTAGCGGGGGAAATGAGCAGTTCTTC. Protein sequence: CASSLDSTSGGNEQFF. The chain links TRBV7-2 to TRBJ2-1, with TRBD2 matching 12 bases. Germline trimming cut 1 base from V and 7 bases from J; bases unmatched to any gene: 5. The CDR3 runs 16 residues. Germline V gene lookup returns CDR1 SGHTA and CDR2 FQGNSA.

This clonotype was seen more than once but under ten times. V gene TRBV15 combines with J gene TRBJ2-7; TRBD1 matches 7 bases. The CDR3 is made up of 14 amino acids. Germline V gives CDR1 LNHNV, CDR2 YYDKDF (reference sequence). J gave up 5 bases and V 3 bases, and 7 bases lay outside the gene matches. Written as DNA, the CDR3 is TGTGCCACCAGCAGCTACCGACAGGGCCACGAGCAGTACTTC. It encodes CATSSYRQGHEQYF.

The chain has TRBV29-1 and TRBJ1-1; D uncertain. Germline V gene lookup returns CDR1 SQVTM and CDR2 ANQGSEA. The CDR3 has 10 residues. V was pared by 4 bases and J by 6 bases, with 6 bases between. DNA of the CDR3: TGCAGCGTTGTAGACGCTGAAGCTTTCTTT. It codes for CSVVDAEAFF.

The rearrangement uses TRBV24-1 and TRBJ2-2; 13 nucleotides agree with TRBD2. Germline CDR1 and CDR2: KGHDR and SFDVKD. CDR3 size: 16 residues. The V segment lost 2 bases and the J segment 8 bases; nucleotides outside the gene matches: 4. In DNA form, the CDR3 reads TGTGCCACCAGTGATTCGGGACTAGCGGGGAAGGGGGAGCTGTTTTTT. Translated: CATSDSGLAGKGELFF.

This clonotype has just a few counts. The DNA of the CDR3 is TGTGCCACCCAGGACAGGAACTATGGCTACACCTTC. Encoded protein: CATQDRNYGYTF. V gene TRBV24-1 combines with J gene TRBJ1-2; 7 bases line up with TRBD1. This CDR3 is built from 12 residues. Germline CDR1 is KGHDR and CDR2 is SFDVKD. With 9 bases clipped from V and 2 bases from J, the junction kept 2 bases outside the gene matches.

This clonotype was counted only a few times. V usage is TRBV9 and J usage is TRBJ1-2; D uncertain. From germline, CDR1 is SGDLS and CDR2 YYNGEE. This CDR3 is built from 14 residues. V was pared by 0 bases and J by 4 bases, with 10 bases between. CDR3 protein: CASSVGSSPYGYTF. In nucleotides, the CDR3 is TGTGCCAGCAGCGTAGGTTCCAGTCCCTATGGCTACACCTTC. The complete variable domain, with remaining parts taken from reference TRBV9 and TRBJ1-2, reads DSGVTQTPKHLITATGQRVTLRCSPRSGDLSVYWYQQSLDQGLQFLIQYYNGEERAKGNILERFSAQQFPDLHSELNLSSLELGDSALYFCASSVGSSPYGYTFGSGTRLTVV.